This T cell receptor (beta chain) emerged from a study of blood T cell repertoires in COVID-19 (dated by TCRdb to 2020 to 2022). About the investigation overall: Samples covering the acute and convalescent phases of COVID-19 were provided by collaborators in the United States, Italy and Spain. The material from the prospective study consisted of cDNA or gDNA derived from T cells, B-cell-depleted T cells, or PBMCs. The dataset comprised deeply sampled blood TCRbeta repertoires from subjects exposed to, actively infected with, or recovered from COVID-19. The repertoires were made available in a free public database intended to serve as a resource for research on the immune response to SARS-CoV-2. Samples were obtained from the ongoing ImmuneRACE study (first 160 participants) and from 1,000 to 1,500 subjects provided by 6 global collaborators. Sample metadata almost always included a de-identified subject ID, COVID-19 status, age in years and sex. Where available, HLA class I and class II types were obtained from metadata supplied by the sample provider rather than from assay-based typing. What the study reported, not specific to this receptor: How much clinical and demographic metadata was included differed by source and by participant, and the metadata was provided uncurated.

Collaborating institutions collected whole blood in K2EDTA tubes following their own protocols. For TCRbeta analysis, collaborators shipped samples as frozen whole blood, isolated PBMCs, or DNA extracted from either of those sample types. Remarks on this clone: Its antigen remains undetermined. Per-base qualities were not stored, and no clone one base away is much larger.

Based on the germline V gene (reference sequence), the CDR1 and CDR2 sequences are SEHNR and FQNEAQ. Including cysteine and phenylalanine, the CDR3 has 15 amino acids. The kept DNA is CDR3 alone, 45 bases in frame from the first base. Trimming takes 5 bases off V and 0 bases off J; junction bases not matched to a gene: 5. TCRbeta CDR3 regions were amplified from genomic DNA by means of the immunoSEQ Assay, a bias-controlled multiplex PCR. The original methods were these. The number of nucleated cells in each sample was estimated by amplification of reference gene primers within the assay. To quantify the absolute abundance of each unique TCRbeta CDR3 rearrangement, sequence reads were collapsed and filtered. For each sample, productive Simpson clonality was calculated by taking the square root of Simpson's diversity index across productive rearrangements. As stored in TCRdb, this immuneACCESS dataset retains in-frame rearrangements with V and J assigned. A fraction of the clones does not appear; measured against another copy, unresolved V genes explain less than half of the discrepancy, and the remainder lacks a known reason. V and J calls and clone size are as listed in that table; D and trimming were resolved from the DNA. The sample data list approximately 98,000 clones, and approximately 83% of these were observed just once. The ten top clones hold just over 4% of the sample.

The V and J genes are TRBV7-9 and TRBJ2-5, with TRBD1 identical over 8 junction bases. The sequenced sample was peripheral blood. The TCR originated in a woman aged 70-85 years with acute or convalescent COVID-19. Here is the DNA: TGTGCCAGCAGCCGTGACAGGGGACACCAAGAGACCCAGTACTTC. Its protein product is CASSRDRGHQETQYF.